Listed below are T cell receptor beta chains from one sample, sequenced in a study of blood T cell repertoires in COVID-19. The repertoire was sequenced with immunoSEQ multiplex PCR; TCRdb's copy has only in-frame clones and lacks some. The sample comprises under 85,000 clones, about 86% of which are singletons, and approximately 17% rests with the top ten. Sequencing was carried out using peripheral blood. These receptors were collected from a man older than 75 in a cohort sampled during active COVID-19. CDR3s include the opening cysteine and the closing phenylalanine or tryptophan. Fields, in order: V gene, J gene, CDR3 protein.

>TRBV5-4|TRBJ1-3
CASSLGAGASGNTIYF
>TRBV4-3|TRBJ2-3
CASSQDQGTGDTQYF
>TRBV25-1|TRBJ1-4
CASSETPHRGLNEKLFF
>TRBV5-1|TRBJ2-2
CASSWLQQLNTGELFF
>TRBV11-2|TRBJ2-7
CASSSGTGGGYEQYF
>TRBV11-3|TRBJ2-1
CASSFTSGGTNEQFF
>TRBV25-1|TRBJ1-6
CASSDLSGEGSPLHF
>TRBV3-1/TRBV3-2|TRBJ1-2
CASSQAGTLYGYTF
>TRBV5-4|TRBJ2-3
CASSEGRGASTDTQYF
>TRBV4-3|TRBJ2-1
CASSHLGLAGLNEQFF
>TRBV7-2|TRBJ1-1
CASSQGGDTEAFF
>TRBV6-5|TRBJ1-1
CASSYDQQGYNTEAFF
>TRBV18|TRBJ2-2
CASSPQGQGTGELFF
>TRBV7-9|TRBJ2-2
CASSLHARPGGARTGELFF
>TRBV7-8|TRBJ1-1
CASSLVRGWTEAFF
>TRBV7-2|TRBJ1-1
CASSSPGSGDTEAFF
>TRBV7-9|TRBJ2-5
CASIQAGRETQYF
>TRBV10-3|TRBJ2-2
CATHPGAATGELFF
>TRBV11-2|TRBJ2-5
CASSIRQGTEETQYF
>TRBV5-1|TRBJ1-4
CASKGQGVSNEKLFF
>TRBV5-1|TRBJ2-5
CASSLWGGDETQYF
>TRBV9|TRBJ1-2
CASSVDRGPYGYTF
>TRBV7-9|TRBJ2-3
CASSLPGKGTDTQYF
>TRBV3-1/TRBV3-2|TRBJ2-5
CASSHGLAGGQETQYF
>TRBV19|TRBJ2-1
CASDIGSGGYNEQFF
>TRBV27|TRBJ1-5
CASSLSGSKQPQHF
>TRBV28|TRBJ2-6
CAISGGRGANVLTF
>TRBV29-1|TRBJ1-1
CSVFEGSTEAFF
>TRBV6-1|TRBJ2-5
CASSEWRPGQETQYF
>TRBV10-3|TRBJ1-2
CAISESTEHGYTF
>TRBV6-5|TRBJ2-5
CASSYFGTGGRETQYF
>TRBV2|TRBJ1-5
CASSVRSSNQPQHF
>TRBV13|TRBJ2-1
CASSPLGGRATMRQFF
>TRBV14|TRBJ1-6
CASSQEWGVYNSPLHF
>TRBV5-1|TRBJ2-6
CASSQGDGANVLTF
>TRBV19|TRBJ2-1
CASSKAGGYNEQFF
>TRBV11-3|TRBJ2-2
CASRGTTGELFF